This paragraph reports one TCR beta chain. What it binds is not known. In generating TCR beta cDNA, 5'RACE template switching with UMIs was used. TCRdb re-called the 5' RACE reads; one entry per CDR3 protein, DNA not given. The sample has around 21,000 distinct CDR3 sequences, and its top ten clones hold over 50%. In germline, CDR1 is LGHDT, CDR2 YNNKEL (reference sequence). This CDR3 spans 13 amino acids. These data come from a study of T cells expressing NK-cell markers. Study observations and caveats: The dominant NKG2C+ clonotypes represented about 1.0-7.5% of CD8+ T cells in six donors.

The gene calls are TRBV3-1 and TRBJ2-7; TCRdb's D call, TRBD1, is unchecked because there is no DNA. Sequences were obtained from blood T cells: a sorted CD56 or NKG2C T cell subset, CD4+ or CD8+ T cells, or bulk PBMC T cells (not recorded which). The clonotype originates from a man aged 18-70 years in good health. This chain's CDR3 is CASSRPGTYEQYF.